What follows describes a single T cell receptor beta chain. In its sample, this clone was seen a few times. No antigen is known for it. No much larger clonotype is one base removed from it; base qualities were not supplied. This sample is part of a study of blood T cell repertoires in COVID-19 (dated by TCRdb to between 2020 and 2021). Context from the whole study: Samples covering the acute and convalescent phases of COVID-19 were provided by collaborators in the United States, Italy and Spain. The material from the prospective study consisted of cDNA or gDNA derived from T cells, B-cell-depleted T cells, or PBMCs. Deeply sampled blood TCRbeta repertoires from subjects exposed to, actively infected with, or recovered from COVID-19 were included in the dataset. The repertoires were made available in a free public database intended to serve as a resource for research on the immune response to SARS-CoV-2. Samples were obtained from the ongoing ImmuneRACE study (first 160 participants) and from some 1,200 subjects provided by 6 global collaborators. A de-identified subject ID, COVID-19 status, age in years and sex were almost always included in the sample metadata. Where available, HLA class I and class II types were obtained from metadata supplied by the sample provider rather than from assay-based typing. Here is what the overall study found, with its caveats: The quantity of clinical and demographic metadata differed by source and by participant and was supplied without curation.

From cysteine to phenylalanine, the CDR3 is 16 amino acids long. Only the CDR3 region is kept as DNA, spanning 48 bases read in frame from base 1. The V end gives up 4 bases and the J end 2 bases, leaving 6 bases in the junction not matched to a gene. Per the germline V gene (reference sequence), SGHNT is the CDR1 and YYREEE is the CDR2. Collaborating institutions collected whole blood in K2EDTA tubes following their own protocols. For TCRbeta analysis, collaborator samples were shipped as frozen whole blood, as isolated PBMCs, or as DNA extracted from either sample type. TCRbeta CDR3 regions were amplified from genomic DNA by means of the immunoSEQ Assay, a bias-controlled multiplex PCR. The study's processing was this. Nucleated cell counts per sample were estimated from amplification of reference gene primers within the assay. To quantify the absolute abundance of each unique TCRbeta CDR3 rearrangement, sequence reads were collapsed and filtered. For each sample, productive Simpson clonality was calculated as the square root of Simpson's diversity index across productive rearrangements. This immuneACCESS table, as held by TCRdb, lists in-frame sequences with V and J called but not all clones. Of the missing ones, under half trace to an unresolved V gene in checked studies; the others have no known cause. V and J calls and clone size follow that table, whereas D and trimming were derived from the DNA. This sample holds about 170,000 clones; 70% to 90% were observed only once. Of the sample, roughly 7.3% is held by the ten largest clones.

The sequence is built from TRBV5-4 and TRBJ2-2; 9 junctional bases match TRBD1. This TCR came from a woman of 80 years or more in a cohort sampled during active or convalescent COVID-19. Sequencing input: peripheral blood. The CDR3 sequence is CASSTRDRANTGELFF. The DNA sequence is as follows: TGTGCCAGCAGCACCCGGGACAGGGCCAACACCGGGGAGCTGTTTTTT.